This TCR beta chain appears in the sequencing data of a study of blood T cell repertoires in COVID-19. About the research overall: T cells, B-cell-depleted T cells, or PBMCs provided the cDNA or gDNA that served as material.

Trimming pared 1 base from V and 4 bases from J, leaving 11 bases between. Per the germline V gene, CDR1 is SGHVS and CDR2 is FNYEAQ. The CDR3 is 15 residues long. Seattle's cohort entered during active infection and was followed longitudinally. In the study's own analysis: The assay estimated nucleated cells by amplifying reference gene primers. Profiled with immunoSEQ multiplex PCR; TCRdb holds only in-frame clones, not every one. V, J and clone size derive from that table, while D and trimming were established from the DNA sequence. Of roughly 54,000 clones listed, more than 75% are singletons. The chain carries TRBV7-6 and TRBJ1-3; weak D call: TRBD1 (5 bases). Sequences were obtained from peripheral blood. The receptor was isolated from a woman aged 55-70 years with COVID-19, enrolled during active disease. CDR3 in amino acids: CASSLGQGSGNTIYF. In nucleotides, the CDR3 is TGTGCCAGCAGCTTAGGCCAGGGTTCGGGAAACACCATATATTTT.